The source of this TCR beta chain is a study of T cell responses to AZD1222 COVID-19 vaccine. TCRdb keeps only in-frame clones here, not all; method: immunoSEQ multiplex PCR. The table has 200,000 or so clones, around 92% seen once. This CDR3 has 15 amino acids. The ends were cut back, 6 bases at V and 3 bases at J, with 14 bases in the middle. Germline CDR1 reads MNHEY; CDR2 reads SVGAGI. The sequencing here drew on peripheral blood, taken on day 0 of AZD1222 vaccination. The source of this sequence is an adult in good health. The chain combines TRBV6-5 with TRBJ2-2; tentative D call: TRBD2 (6 bases). The CDR3 region has the DNA TGTGCCAGCAGGCTTCATTGGGGGGACACCGGGGAGCTGTTTTTT. It encodes CASRLHWGDTGELFF.